These 7 T cell receptor beta chains were all obtained from the same sample, sequenced in a study of cytomegalovirus exposure and HLA in healthy donors. The PCR was carried out with 60 Vbeta primers and 13 Jbeta primers. The repertoire was sequenced with immunoSEQ multiplex PCR; TCRdb's copy has only in-frame clones and lacks some. Here the sample spans tens of thousands of clones, around 70% being singletons. Sequencing used PBMCs. The receptors stem from a woman in her twenties or thirties in good health and CMV-seronegative.

This chain connects TRBV7-2 to TRBJ1-5; maybe TRBD1 (6 bases). The CDR3 runs 15 residues. CDR1 is SGHTA, CDR2 FQGNSA, per germline. V lost 4 bases to trimming and J lost 5 bases, with 15 bases between them. The CDR3: CASSSSTGGYQPQHF. CDR3 bases: TGTGCCAGCAGCTCAAGCACGGGGGGCTATCAGCCCCAGCATTTT.

This chain joins TRBV28 and TRBJ2-5; 7 bases are a match to TRBD2. V shed 10 bases and J 7 bases; nucleotides not matched to a gene: 12. The CDR3 consists of 13 residues. The V gene's germline CDR1 is MDHEN and CDR2 SYDVKM. The CDR3 nucleotides read TGTGCCACCTTTGAGCGGGGCCCAGGGACCCAGTACTTC. It is translated as CATFERGPGTQYF.

This chain uses TRBV6-5 with TRBJ2-5; 11 nucleotides line up with TRBD1. The CDR3 is 13 amino acids. V trimming: 6 bases; J trimming: 8 bases; junction bases outside the gene matches: 5. The germline V gene has CDR1 MNHEY and CDR2 SVGAGI. The CDR3 loop is CASSRGQGATQYF. The CDR3 DNA sequence: TGTGCCAGCAGCCGTGGACAGGGGGCAACCCAGTACTTC.

This clone was detected once. The chain employs TRBV4-2 and TRBJ2-1; perhaps TRBD2 as D (6 bases). CDR1 is LGHNA and CDR2 is YNFKEQ in the germline V gene. The CDR3 length is 14 residues. V dropped 7 bases and J dropped 6 bases, with 16 bases sitting between them. CDR3 DNA: TGTGCCAGCAACATAGAGCCGGGGGTCAATGAGCAGTTCTTC. Translating it yields CASNIEPGVNEQFF.

V usage is TRBV27 and J usage is TRBJ1-4; TRBD1 agrees at 8 bases. CDR1 and CDR2 (germline): MNHEY, SMNVEV (reference sequence). Germline trimming cut 1 base from V and 4 bases from J; bases unmatched to any gene: 20. The CDR3 is 21 residues long. In nucleotides, the CDR3 is TGTGCCAGCAGTTTATTGTCCCCGGGCTATGGACAGGGATCGATTAATGAAAAACTGTTTTTT. It specifies CASSLLSPGYGQGSINEKLFF. The full variable domain, completed using reference TRBV27 and TRBJ1-4, is EAQVTQNPRYLITVTGKKLTVTCSQNMNHEYMSWYRQDPGLGLRQIYYSMNVEVTDKGDVPEGYKVSRKEKRNFPLILESPSPNQTSLYFCASSLLSPGYGQGSINEKLFFGSGTQLSVL.

This clone was detected a few times. The V gene is TRBV28, the J gene TRBJ2-5; 7 bases are shared with TRBD2. This CDR3 region has 14 residues. V shed 3 bases, J shed 4 bases, and the junction held 5 bases outside the gene matches. Germline assignment: CDR1 MDHEN and CDR2 SYDVKM. CDR3 sequence (DNA): TGTGCCAGCAGTTTCGGGGGGTACCGAGAGACCCAGTACTTC. Its translation is CASSFGGYRETQYF.

This clone showed up just a few times. This sequence joins TRBV18 and TRBJ1-2; 7 bases map to TRBD1. The germline gives CDR1 KGHSH, CDR2 LQKENI. With 0 bases clipped from V and 4 bases from J, the junction kept 8 bases outside the gene matches. The CDR3 loop spans 16 amino acids. DNA for the CDR3: TGTGCCAGCTCACCACCGCAGGGGGTTGGGAGCTATGGCTACACCTTC. It codes for CASSPPQGVGSYGYTF.